This entry lists 19 T cell receptor beta chains sequenced from one sample in a study of beta chain features in type 1 diabetes. General study points: Significant though moderate, a shortening of TCRB CDR3s appeared in all four CD4+ subsets of Type 1 diabetes patients.

What these receptors recognize is not known. Since all of the isolated RNA was reverse transcribed, expressed TCRB transcripts were what got sequenced. Assay used: immunoSEQ multiplex PCR; TCRdb lists only in-frame clones, some missing. The sample yields a few hundred thousand clones, about 15% seen once. The sequenced sample consisted of naive CD4+ T cells from blood. Every receptor here comes from a man younger than 35 with type 1 diabetes.

This clone has only a few counts. This rearrangement joins TRBV7-2 to TRBJ2-7, with a weak D call TRBD2 (6 bases). Looked up from germline, CDR1 is SGHTA and CDR2 is FQGNSA. The ends were cut back, 0 bases at V and 3 bases at J, with 9 bases in the middle. The CDR3 extends over 14 amino acids. The CDR3 region has the DNA TGTGCCAGCAGCTTAGCCGGGCGGGGCTACGAGCAGTACTTC. It is translated as CASSLAGRGYEQYF.

This clone was seen only a few times. The rearrangement links TRBV21-1 to TRBJ2-7; the table's TRBD1 call for D was not verified on the DNA. TRBV21-1 is annotated as a pseudogene. CDR3 size: 18 residues. The CDR3 region is CASSIPKPMDRGRDEQYF. In DNA, the CDR3 is TGTGCCAGCAGCATCCCGAAGCCCATGGACAGGGGGCGCGACGAGCAGTACTTC.

The table lists this clone with a few counts. V and J are TRBV7-2 and TRBJ2-7, with 7 bases aligning to TRBD1. V lost 5 bases to trimming and J lost 2 bases; unmatched junction nucleotides: 9. CDR3 length: 15 residues. Germline CDR1 reads SGHTA; CDR2 reads FQGNSA. The CDR3 reads CASSRATGVAYEQYF. The CDR3 DNA is TGTGCCAGCAGCCGAGCAACAGGGGTAGCCTACGAGCAGTACTTC.

CDR3 residues: CASSLAPRNYGYTF. In nucleotides, the CDR3 is TGTGCCAGCAGCTTAGCGCCGAGAAACTATGGCTACACCTTC. The chain employs TRBV7-2 and TRBJ1-2; the D is unclear. The CDR3 covers 14 residues. Germline CDR1 and CDR2: SGHTA and FQGNSA. V was clipped by 0 bases and J by 2 bases, with 7 bases between them.

This clone was observed a handful of times. This chain joins TRBV30 and TRBJ2-7, with a tentative D call TRBD2 (5 bases). Germline V lookup: CDR1 GTSNPN, CDR2 SVGIG (reference sequence). The CDR3 length is 12 residues. Trimming pared 3 bases from V and 12 bases from J, leaving 18 bases between. CDR3 sequence (DNA): TGTGCCTGGAGCCCAACCGGCGGGCAGCCGTACTTC. Translation: CAWSPTGGQPYF.

The genes are TRBV6-5 and TRBJ1-4; the D is unclear. The CDR3 sequence is 12 residues long. V shed 0 bases and J shed 10 bases, with 6 bases lying between them. Germline CDR1 reads MNHEY; CDR2 reads SVGAGI. In DNA, the CDR3 is TGTGCCAGCAGTTACTCGGCTGGAAAACTGTTTTTT. Translation: CASSYSAGKLFF.

The table lists this clone with a few counts. The rearrangement links TRBV7-2 to TRBJ2-3, with D unclear. This CDR3 contains 16 residues. The germline V gene has CDR1 SGHTA and CDR2 FQGNSA. V was pared by 5 bases and J by 1 base, with 16 bases between. The CDR3 nucleotides are TGTGCCAGCAGCGTACCACAGCAACCACGCACAGATACGCAGTATTTT. This gives the protein CASSVPQQPRTDTQYF.

The V call is TRBV7-8, the J call TRBJ2-7; the match to TRBD1 covers 9 bases. The CDR3 contains 18 residues. The junction had 12 bases not matched to a gene; V was cut back by 1 base and J by 2 bases. Germline CDR1 is SGHVS and CDR2 is FQNEAQ. CDR3 nucleotides: TGTGCCAGCAGCTTAGTTATCTGGGACAGGGAATCAACCTACGAGCAGTACTTC. This codes for CASSLVIWDRESTYEQYF.

A few counts support this clone. The chain is built from TRBV30 and TRBJ2-1; no clear D. V lost 1 base and J lost 6, with 10 bases in between. Germline V gene sequence: CDR1 GTSNPN, CDR2 SVGIG (reference sequence). The CDR3 covers 13 residues. The CDR3: CAWSGQAPNEQFF. In DNA form, the CDR3 reads TGTGCCTGGAGTGGACAAGCTCCCAATGAGCAGTTCTTC.

This chain connects TRBV9 to TRBJ2-3; possibly TRBD2 for D (5 bases). Trimming took 4 bases from V and 5 from J, leaving 20 bases between them. The CDR3 runs 16 residues. Germline V gene lookup returns CDR1 SGDLS and CDR2 YYNGEE. CDR3 residues: CASSKLGRGMGDTQYF. The CDR3 bases are TGTGCCAGCAGCAAACTCGGACGGGGAATGGGAGATACGCAGTATTTT.

The CDR3 is CASSLTSGTDTQYF. The CDR3 bases are TGTGCCAGCAGCTTAACTAGCGGGACAGATACGCAGTATTTT. The chain couples TRBV7-9 to TRBJ2-3, with 9 bases identical to TRBD2. Germline V gene lookup returns CDR1 SEHNR and CDR2 FQNEAQ (reference sequence). The V gene end was trimmed by 2 bases and the J gene end by 3 bases; junction bases not matched to a gene: 0. The CDR3 is 14 amino acids.

V is TRBV4-1 and J is TRBJ2-7; 7 positions match TRBD2. V was clipped by 3 bases and J by 5 bases; unmatched bases: 10. This CDR3 is built from 15 residues. Germline V gives CDR1 MGHRA, CDR2 YSYEKL. The CDR3 sequence is CASSQVGGARNEQYF. The CDR3, as DNA: TGCGCCAGCAGCCAGGTGGGAGGGGCAAGAAACGAGCAGTACTTC.

The CDR3 reads CAWSVDRTSSYNEQFF. CDR3 coding DNA: TGTGCCTGGAGTGTAGACAGGACTAGCTCCTACAATGAGCAGTTCTTC. V and J are TRBV30 and TRBJ2-1; perhaps TRBD2 as D (7 bases). Germline CDR1 and CDR2: GTSNPN and SVGIG (reference sequence). This CDR3 region has 16 residues. Trimming stripped 0 bases from V and 0 bases from J, with 12 bases between.

There are many counts of this clone. The chain combines TRBV29-1 with TRBJ2-4; D not resolved. V lost 6 bases and J 1 base, leaving 10 bases between the germline ends. The CDR3 length is 13 residues. Germline V lookup: CDR1 SQVTM, CDR2 ANQGSEA. In nucleotides, the CDR3 is TGCAGCGTCGCGCTCGGGGCCAAAAACATTCAGTACTTC. Its translation is CSVALGAKNIQYF.

This clone was detected a few times. The chain uses TRBV7-9 and TRBJ2-2, with D perhaps TRBD2 (5 bases). Trimming left V 0 bases short and J 5 bases short, with 16 bases between. This CDR3 is 17 amino acids long. Looked up from germline, CDR1 is SEHNR and CDR2 is FQNEAQ (reference sequence). The CDR3 sequence is CASSLALFREGTGELFF. CDR3 DNA sequence: TGTGCCAGCAGCTTAGCGCTTTTTCGGGAAGGAACCGGGGAGCTGTTTTTT.

The CDR3 loop reads CAWTIREGYEQYF. The CDR3, as DNA: TGTGCCTGGACCATAAGAGAGGGCTACGAGCAGTACTTC. This rearrangement joins TRBV30 to TRBJ2-5; weak D call: TRBD2 (5 bases). The DNA end is more similar to TRBJ2-7, so the J call may be wrong. The CDR3 contains 13 residues. The V gene's germline CDR1 is GTSNPN and CDR2 SVGIG (reference sequence).

This clone was counted only a few times. The rearrangement links TRBV5-1 to TRBJ2-5, with TRBD2 identical over 13 bases. Germline V CDR1 and CDR2: SGHRS, YFSETQ. CDR3 length: 16 residues. V trimming: 4 bases; J trimming: 5 bases; junction bases outside the gene matches: 8. For the CDR3, the DNA is TGCGCCAGCAGCGTCGCCGGGACTAGCGGGACGGAGACCCAGTACTTC. As protein: CASSVAGTSGTETQYF.

This clone turned up a few times. This rearrangement joins TRBV28 to TRBJ2-1; possible D gene TRBD2, 6 bases. The V end lost 1 base, the J end lost 6 bases, and 16 bases lay between the germline ends. This CDR3 has 16 residues. Germline V CDR1 and CDR2: MDHEN, SYDVKM. In DNA, the CDR3 is TGTGCCAGCAGTTTATTAGCTAGCGTGATAAGCAATGAGCAGTTCTTC. Translation gives CASSLLASVISNEQFF.

A few counts support this clone. The J gene is TRBJ1-1, the V gene TRBV18; weak D call: TRBD1 (6 bases). CDR3 size: 13 residues. Germline CDR1 and CDR2: KGHSH and LQKENI. V gave up 3 bases and J gave up 3 bases, with 8 bases separating them. The CDR3 here is CASSPGQHTEAFF. CDR3 nucleotides: TGTGCCAGCTCACCTGGACAGCACACTGAAGCTTTCTTT.